These T cell receptor beta chains were read from a single sample in a study of cytomegalovirus exposure and HLA in healthy donors. Some clones are missing from TCRdb's copy, which holds only in-frame ones; the method was immunoSEQ multiplex PCR. The top ten clones hold 1.5% to 2% of a sample with hundreds of thousands of clones, nearly 80% of them seen once. The sample was PBMCs. The source of these receptors is a male donor in good health and CMV-seronegative. CDR3s include the opening cysteine and the closing phenylalanine or tryptophan. Fields, in order: J gene, D gene, clone size, V gene, CDR3 DNA, CDR3 protein. D genes are given only for firm matches. Not all rows give a size; the values are once, few, many and, for expanded clones, a class.

j_gene: TRBJ2-6; d_gene: -; abundance: -; v_gene: TRBV5-1; CDR3nt: TGCGCCAGTAGCCCGGGTCTGACCGTGTCTGGGGCCAACGTCCTGACTTTC; CDR3aa: CASSPGLTVSGANVLTF
j_gene: TRBJ1-2; d_gene: -; abundance: -; v_gene: TRBV5-4; CDR3nt: TGTGCCAGCAGCTCACAGGGAGAACGGAACTATGGCTACACCTTC; CDR3aa: CASSSQGERNYGYTF
j_gene: TRBJ2-5; d_gene: -; abundance: once; v_gene: TRBV6-1; CDR3nt: TGTGCCAGCAGGACAGGCTTTATTCAAGAGACCCAGTACTTC; CDR3aa: CASRTGFIQETQYF
j_gene: TRBJ1-6; d_gene: -; abundance: -; v_gene: TRBV30; CDR3nt: TGTGCCTGGAGTGCCCCTCGGAGGGTCAATTCACCCCTCCACTTT; CDR3aa: CAWSAPRRVNSPLHF
j_gene: TRBJ2-1; d_gene: TRBD2; abundance: -; v_gene: TRBV29-1; CDR3nt: TGCAGCGTTCTAGCGGGAGGAACTAATGAGCAGTTCTTC; CDR3aa: CSVLAGGTNEQFF
j_gene: TRBJ1-2; d_gene: TRBD1; abundance: -; v_gene: TRBV5-4; CDR3nt: TGTGCCAGCAGTTTGGACAGGGAAAGATATGGCTACACCTTC; CDR3aa: CASSLDRERYGYTF
j_gene: TRBJ1-4; d_gene: -; abundance: -; v_gene: TRBV2; CDR3nt: TGTGCCAGCAGCCTGAACCCGGGACTCCAAAAAAACACGGCTAATGAAAAACTGTTTTTT; CDR3aa: CASSLNPGLQKNTANEKLFF
j_gene: TRBJ1-2; d_gene: -; abundance: -; v_gene: TRBV7-8; CDR3nt: TGTGCCAGCAGCCTGCGACGGGGTAACTATGGCTACACCTTC; CDR3aa: CASSLRRGNYGYTF
j_gene: TRBJ1-6; d_gene: TRBD1; abundance: -; v_gene: TRBV4-1; CDR3nt: TGCGCCAGCAGCCAAGGGACAGGGGAGAGTTCACCCCTCCACTTT; CDR3aa: CASSQGTGESSPLHF
j_gene: TRBJ2-3; d_gene: TRBD2; abundance: -; v_gene: TRBV15; CDR3nt: TGTGCCACCAGCAGCTCCAGACTAGCGGCAGATACGCAGTATTTT; CDR3aa: CATSSSRLAADTQYF
j_gene: TRBJ1-2; d_gene: TRBD1; abundance: -; v_gene: TRBV9; CDR3nt: TGTGCCAGCAGCGTAGGGGACAGGGGTAACTATGGCTACACCTTC; CDR3aa: CASSVGDRGNYGYTF
j_gene: TRBJ1-2; d_gene: TRBD1; abundance: -; v_gene: TRBV4-3; CDR3nt: TGCGCCAGCAGCCAAGGCCGGACAGGGACTGGCTACACCTTC; CDR3aa: CASSQGRTGTGYTF
j_gene: TRBJ2-1; d_gene: TRBD2; abundance: -; v_gene: TRBV9; CDR3nt: TGTGCCAGCAGCATGACTAGCGGGAATAGTCAGCAGTTCTTC; CDR3aa: CASSMTSGNSQQFF
j_gene: TRBJ2-3; d_gene: TRBD2; abundance: -; v_gene: TRBV4-2; CDR3nt: TGTGCCAGCAGCCAAGTTGGGACTAGCGGCACAGATACGCAGTATTTT; CDR3aa: CASSQVGTSGTDTQYF
j_gene: TRBJ2-1; d_gene: TRBD2; abundance: -; v_gene: TRBV5-1; CDR3nt: TGCGCCAGCAGCTTCGAATTGCGGGGGGCATACAATGAGCAGTTCTTC; CDR3aa: CASSFELRGAYNEQFF
j_gene: TRBJ1-1; d_gene: -; abundance: -; v_gene: TRBV10-3; CDR3nt: TGTGCCATTTGTGGACAGACGAACACTGAAGCTTTCTTT; CDR3aa: CAICGQTNTEAFF
j_gene: TRBJ1-4; d_gene: TRBD1; abundance: -; v_gene: TRBV6-6; CDR3nt: TGTGCCAGCAGGGACAGGGATTCGTGGAATGAAAAACTGTTTTTT; CDR3aa: CASRDRDSWNEKLFF
j_gene: TRBJ2-1; d_gene: -; abundance: -; v_gene: TRBV4-3; CDR3nt: TGCGCCAGCAGCCGGGCAGGGGGAGGTTACAATGAGCAGTTCTTC; CDR3aa: CASSRAGGGYNEQFF
j_gene: TRBJ2-3; d_gene: TRBD2; abundance: -; v_gene: TRBV9; CDR3nt: TGTGCCAGCACCACCCACGGGACTAGCGGGGGCACAGATACGCAGTATTTT; CDR3aa: CASTTHGTSGGTDTQYF
j_gene: TRBJ2-7; d_gene: TRBD1; abundance: few; v_gene: TRBV29-1; CDR3nt: TGCAGCGTCAGGGGGCGGGTCACCTACGAGCAGTACTTC; CDR3aa: CSVRGRVTYEQYF
j_gene: TRBJ2-1; d_gene: TRBD1; abundance: -; v_gene: TRBV4-3; CDR3nt: TGCGCCAGCAGCCCCTCCTGGGCAGGGGGAAGCAATGAGCAGTTCTTC; CDR3aa: CASSPSWAGGSNEQFF
j_gene: TRBJ1-1; d_gene: -; abundance: -; v_gene: TRBV14; CDR3nt: TGTGCCAGCAGCCCTCTCCGCACTGAAGCTTTCTTT; CDR3aa: CASSPLRTEAFF
j_gene: TRBJ2-7; d_gene: -; abundance: -; v_gene: TRBV5-1; CDR3nt: TGCGCCAGCAGCAGACCCGGGAGCTACGAGCAGTACTTC; CDR3aa: CASSRPGSYEQYF
j_gene: TRBJ2-7; d_gene: TRBD1; abundance: few; v_gene: TRBV30; CDR3nt: TGTGCCTGGAGGGACAGGGTTGGCGAGCAGTACTTC; CDR3aa: CAWRDRVGEQYF
j_gene: TRBJ1-5; d_gene: -; abundance: -; v_gene: TRBV19; CDR3nt: TGTGCCAGTAGTTCACCGGCGGGGTGGGACAATCAGCCCCAGCATTTT; CDR3aa: CASSSPAGWDNQPQHF
j_gene: TRBJ2-7; d_gene: -; abundance: once; v_gene: TRBV9; CDR3nt: TGTGCCAGCAGCGTAGGCCGTAGCGGCGGTAGGTACGAGCAGTACTTC; CDR3aa: CASSVGRSGGRYEQYF
j_gene: TRBJ1-1; d_gene: -; abundance: -; v_gene: TRBV7-2; CDR3nt: TGTGCCAGCAACGGGCGGGGGATGAACACTGAAGCTTTCTTT; CDR3aa: CASNGRGMNTEAFF
j_gene: TRBJ2-7; d_gene: -; abundance: -; v_gene: TRBV5-4; CDR3nt: TGTGCCAGCAGCTTGGACAGTGAAGCCTACGAGCAGTACTTC; CDR3aa: CASSLDSEAYEQYF
j_gene: TRBJ1-5; d_gene: TRBD1; abundance: -; v_gene: TRBV5-1; CDR3nt: TGCGCCAGCAGCATTACAGGGGACCTAAATCAGCCCCAGCATTTT; CDR3aa: CASSITGDLNQPQHF
j_gene: TRBJ2-4; d_gene: TRBD1; abundance: few; v_gene: TRBV6-6; CDR3nt: TGTGCCAGCACGCGGCAGGGGGCATCTAAAAACATTCAGTACTTC; CDR3aa: CASTRQGASKNIQYF
j_gene: TRBJ2-1; d_gene: -; abundance: once; v_gene: TRBV5-6; CDR3nt: TGTGCCAGCAGCTTATGGGGGGTTTCCTACAATGAGCAGTTCTTC; CDR3aa: CASSLWGVSYNEQFF
j_gene: TRBJ2-7; d_gene: -; abundance: -; v_gene: TRBV21-1; CDR3nt: TGTGCCAGCAGCATATGGGACAGAGACTACGAGCAGTACTTC; CDR3aa: CASSIWDRDYEQYF